The entry below gives a single T cell receptor (beta chain) sequence along with its context. The record originates from a study of blood T cell repertoires in COVID-19. At the level of the study: COVID-19 samples collected from the United States, Italy and Spain covered acute and convalescent phases. Sources were T cells, B-cell-depleted T cells, or PBMCs; the material itself was cDNA or gDNA.

Assay used: immunoSEQ multiplex PCR; TCRdb lists only in-frame clones, some missing. The repertoire includes hundreds of thousands of clones, 86% of them detected once, and roughly 1.4% sits in the top ten. The junction had 1 base not matched to a gene; V was cut back by 0 bases and J by 4 bases. The CDR3 is made up of 16 amino acids. Germline V lookup: CDR1 SGHAT, CDR2 FQNNGV. This receptor was identified in a woman between 25 and 40 years old with active or convalescent COVID-19. What was sequenced was peripheral blood. This chain connects TRBV11-2 to TRBJ2-1; 12 nucleotides align to TRBD2. The CDR3, as DNA: TGTGCCAGCAGCTTAGATACTAGCGGGGGGTACAATGAGCAGTTCTTC. It translates to CASSLDTSGGYNEQFF.